Presented here are 2 T cell receptor beta chains from one specimen sequenced in a study of blood T cell repertoires in COVID-19. Profiled with immunoSEQ multiplex PCR; TCRdb holds only in-frame clones, not every one. The sample includes about 150,000 clones, roughly 88% seen only once; the top ten take 6.5% to 9.5%. Material: peripheral blood. The receptors originated from a woman aged 60-70 years with COVID-19, enrolled during active disease.

This clone came up once. The chain links TRBV4-3 to TRBJ1-2; 7 bases line up with TRBD1. This CDR3 region has 15 residues. V was pared by 4 bases and J by 3 bases, with 8 bases of the junction left unmatched. From germline, CDR1 is LGHNA and CDR2 YSLEER. The CDR3 coding sequence is TGCGCCAGCAGCCCGTCGACAGGGCTAGACTATGGCTACACCTTC. As protein: CASSPSTGLDYGYTF.

J is TRBJ2-7 and V is TRBV11-2; D is uncertain. CDR1 is SGHAT, CDR2 FQNNGV, per germline. Trimming took off 2 bases at V and 4 bases at J, with 9 bases between the two ends. The CDR3 sequence is 13 residues long. The CDR3 is CASSLSPRYEQYF. The CDR3 nucleotides are TGTGCCAGCAGCTTATCGCCTAGATACGAGCAGTACTTC.